This TCR beta chain emerged from a study of early T cells in non-severe SARS-CoV-2 infection. Study in general: Alpha and beta chains were unpaired, from unsorted whole-blood bulk RNA. Broader study findings: VDJdb matching favored anti-spike CD8 responses, missing private and CD4 specificities.

The library protocol tagged individual cDNA molecules with unique molecular identifiers. One entry per CDR3 protein, called by TCRdb with MiXCR from the 5' RACE reads. The data contain 50,000 to 75,000 distinct CDR3 sequences, 7% to 10% of them seen just once; the ten biggest clones take up 13%. The CDR3 contains 14 residues. The J segment lost 6 bases and the V segment lost 5 bases, leaving 0 bases of the junction unmatched. Germline CDR1 MNHEY, CDR2 SMNVEV (reference sequence). About this clonotype itself: Its antigen is not identified.

The clonotype originates from an adult who was a healthcare worker with PCR-confirmed SARS-CoV-2 infection or an uninfected control (not recorded which). V and J are TRBV27 and TRBJ2-2; TRBD2 agrees at 13 bases. The specimen was whole blood, collected at baseline. CDR3: CASSTSGRAGELFF. For the CDR3, the DNA is TGTGCCAGCAGTACTAGCGGGAGGGCCGGGGAGCTGTTTTTT.